The sequence of this TCR beta chain was determined in a study of OX40 agonist ivuxolimab in advanced cancers. About the study: The treatment was a fully human IgG2 OX40 agonist, ivuxolimab. Partial response was recorded in three patients: one hepatocellular carcinoma and two cutaneous melanoma cases. Study-level findings and limits: Circulating CD4+ and CD8+ T cells showed clonal expansion by week 6 at 0.1 to 3.0 mg/kg.

Profiling relied on immunoSEQ multiplex PCR, and the TCRdb table lists in-frame clones only, not all of them. The table lists approximately 77,000 clones, 84% of them singletons. Comments on this clone: Its antigen is not known.

Patients had blood sampled at baseline and again on cycle 4 day 1 and cycle 7 day 1. Germline CDR1 reads MNHNY; CDR2 reads SVGAGI (reference sequence). The V gene end was trimmed by 6 bases and the J gene end by 2 bases; junction bases not matched to a gene: 5. The CDR3 has 14 amino acids. This sequence joins TRBV6-6 and TRBJ1-2; 8 positions match TRBD1. The sequence was obtained from an adult with an advanced solid tumor such as melanoma, head and neck, liver or kidney cancer. This material consisted of CD4+ or CD8+ T cells sorted from blood, taken in a trial of the OX40 agonist ivuxolimab. CDR3 DNA: TGTGCCAGCAGCCCTACAGGGGGGAACTATGGCTACACCTTC. Translating it yields CASSPTGGNYGYTF.